What follows are 19 T cell receptor beta chains derived from one specimen sequenced in a study of blood T cell repertoires in COVID-19 (TCRdb year 2020). Library creation used the immunoSEQ multiplex PCR assay. TCRdb carries this immuneACCESS record with in-frame sequences only. Its versions omit some clonotypes, under half of them owing to an unresolved V gene in the studies checked, with the rest unexplained. This sample gives some 500,000 clones in total; about 89% of them show up just once. Of the sample, 7.5% to 9.5% is held by the ten largest clones. The sample taken for sequencing was peripheral blood. Source of these receptors: a woman aged 45-65 years with COVID-19, enrolled during active disease.

The chain couples TRBV7-2 to TRBJ2-3; the D gene is possibly TRBD2 (7 bases). V was shortened by 8 bases and J by 3 bases, with 21 bases between the two germline ends. This CDR3 is 16 amino acids long. Per the germline V gene, CDR1 is SGHTA and CDR2 is FQGNSA. The DNA for the CDR3 is TGTGCCAGCCTTGAGATTAGGGGGGGACCGACAGATACGCAGTATTTT. It translates to CASLEIRGGPTDTQYF.

The genes are TRBV28 and TRBJ1-2; 7 bases agree with TRBD1. Looked up from germline, CDR1 is MDHEN and CDR2 is SYDVKM. Trimming took 5 bases from V and 7 from J; bases not matched to a gene: 13. This CDR3 has 15 residues. CDR3 in DNA: TGTGCCAGCAGTCCTCAAGACAGGGCGTATTCTGGCTACACCTTC. Translating it yields CASSPQDRAYSGYTF.

This clone appeared once. CDR3 nucleotide sequence: TGTGCCAGCAGCGTAGGCCCTTTGGGGGGGGCCAACAATGAGCAGTTCTTC. It translates to CASSVGPLGGANNEQFF. J is TRBJ2-1 and V is TRBV9; D possibly corresponds to TRBD2 (7 bases). Germline CDR1 and CDR2: SGDLS and YYNGEE. This CDR3 has 17 residues. V gave up 0 bases and J gave up 5 bases, with 18 bases separating them.

This clone has ten or more counts. The chain is built from TRBV5-3 and TRBJ1-5; tentatively, D is TRBD1 (5 bases). TRBV5-3 is filed as an ORF, its function uncertain. The CDR3 length is 15 residues. V lost 2 bases and J lost 3, with 12 bases in between. The CDR3 DNA is TGTGCCAGAAGCTTCCCCGCAGGGCTCAATCAGCCCCAGCATTTT. Its protein product is CARSFPAGLNQPQHF.

The chain is built from TRBV5-6 and TRBJ2-5; 14 bases map to TRBD2. The CDR3 sequence is 17 residues long. V trimming: 2 bases; J trimming: 5 bases; junction bases outside the gene matches: 8. CDR1 and CDR2 (germline): SGHDT, YYEEEE. CDR3 loop: CASSFLTSGGALETQYF. The CDR3 DNA reads TGTGCCAGCAGCTTCCTGACTAGCGGGGGGGCATTGGAGACCCAGTACTTC. The whole variable domain, remainder taken from reference TRBV5-6 and TRBJ2-5, is DAGVTQSPTHLIKTRGQQVTLRCSPKSGHDTVSWYQQALGQGPQFIFQYYEEEERQRGNFPDRFSGHQFPNYSSELNVNALLLGDSALYLCASSFLTSGGALETQYFGPGTRLLVL.

V is TRBV30 and J is TRBJ1-1, with D unresolved. Trimming removed 4 bases from V and 4 bases from J, with 13 bases in between. Per germline, CDR1 GTSNPN and CDR2 SVGIG (reference sequence). This CDR3 is 13 amino acids long. The CDR3 DNA sequence: TGTGCCTGGACTTTGGAGGGCGGCACTGAAGCTTTCTTT. This codes for CAWTLEGGTEAFF. Full variable domain (rest looked up from reference TRBV30 and TRBJ1-1): SQTIHQWPATLVQPVGSPLSLECTVEGTSNPNLYWYRQAAGRGLQLLFYSVGIGQISSEVPQNLSASRPQDRQFILSSKKLLLSDSGFYLCAWTLEGGTEAFFGQGTRLTVV.

DNA of the CDR3: TGCGCCAGCAATTTCGAGACAGGGGCCAAGGGTGGAGCTTTCTTT. This encodes CASNFETGAKGGAFF. This chain connects TRBV5-1 to TRBJ1-1; 8 nucleotides match TRBD1. CDR1 and CDR2 (germline): SGHRS, YFSETQ. The CDR3 is 15 amino acids. With 6 bases clipped from V and 10 bases from J, the junction kept 17 bases outside the gene matches.

The rearrangement links TRBV7-6 to TRBJ2-5; 7 bases are shared with TRBD2. V lost 6 bases and J lost 1; bases outside the gene matches: 5. From germline, CDR1 is SGHVS and CDR2 FNYEAQ. CDR3 size: 14 residues. The CDR3 is CASSFVAGQETQYF. The CDR3 DNA reads as TGTGCCAGCAGTTTCGTAGCGGGCCAAGAGACCCAGTACTTC.

J is TRBJ1-2 and V is TRBV30; D unresolved. The CDR3 spans 12 residues. Trimming took off 2 bases at V and 7 bases at J, with 11 bases between the two ends. In germline, CDR1 is GTSNPN, CDR2 SVGIG (reference sequence). The CDR3, as DNA: TGTGCCTGGAGTTCGGGAATCAGTGGCTACACCTTC. As protein: CAWSSGISGYTF.

The gene calls are TRBV29-1 and TRBJ2-1, with TRBD2 identical over 12 bases. CDR3 length: 16 residues. Germline values: CDR1 SQVTM, CDR2 ANQGSEA. V shed 7 bases and J 0 bases; nucleotides not matched to a gene: 7. CDR3 DNA sequence: TGCAGCGAGACTAGCGGGGGTCTAAGCTCCTACAATGAGCAGTTCTTC. It translates to CSETSGGLSSYNEQFF.

V and J are TRBV19 and TRBJ2-7; 7 bases fit TRBD1. Trimming removed 5 bases from V and 2 bases from J; junction bases left unmatched: 9. Germline V CDR1 and CDR2: LNHDA, SQIVND (reference sequence). The CDR3 sequence is 15 residues long. The CDR3 region is CASSYRTGRTYEQYF. The DNA of the CDR3 is TGTGCCAGTAGTTACCGGACAGGCCGCACCTACGAGCAGTACTTC. The full variable domain, in which reference TRBV19 and TRBJ2-7 provide the parts outside the CDR3, is DGGITQSPKYLFRKEGQNVTLSCEQNLNHDAMYWYRQDPGQGLRLIYYSQIVNDFQKGDIAEGYSVSREKKESFPLTVTSAQKNPTAFYLCASSYRTGRTYEQYFGPGTRLTVT.

This chain joins TRBV6-5 and TRBJ1-2; D call uncertain. The CDR3 loop spans 15 amino acids. V lost 6 bases to trimming and J lost 8 bases, with 22 bases between them. Looked up from germline, CDR1 is MNHEY and CDR2 is SVGAGI. The CDR3 here is CASRTFRGTREGYTF. The CDR3 DNA reads TGTGCCAGCAGAACCTTTCGGGGAACGAGAGAGGGCTACACCTTC.

The genes are TRBV5-6 and TRBJ2-7, with 11 bases fitting TRBD2. The CDR3 contains 16 residues. The J segment lost 6 bases and the V segment lost 2 bases, leaving 10 bases of the junction unmatched. Germline V CDR1 and CDR2: SGHDT, YYEEEE. The CDR3 DNA reads TGTGCCAGCAGCTTCTCCCTACTAGCGGGGGACAGCGAGCAGTACTTC. Protein sequence: CASSFSLLAGDSEQYF.

This chain joins TRBV5-1 and TRBJ1-3, with D uncertain. Germline V lookup: CDR1 SGHRS, CDR2 YFSETQ. The CDR3 has 16 residues. V lost 0 bases and J 4 bases, leaving 14 bases between the germline ends. CDR3 residues: CASSLAGSVRGNTIYF. CDR3 coding DNA: TGCGCCAGCAGCTTGGCCGGATCAGTCAGGGGAAACACCATATATTTT. Full variable domain (outside the CDR3, taken from reference TRBV5-1 and TRBJ1-3): KAGVTQTPRYLIKTRGQQVTLSCSPISGHRSVSWYQQTPGQGLQFLFEYFSETQRNKGNFPGRFSGRQFSNSRSEMNVSTLELGDSALYLCASSLAGSVRGNTIYFGEGSWLTVV.

The chain has TRBV5-1 and TRBJ2-5; 10 nucleotides align to TRBD1. After removal of 4 bases from V and 0 bases from J, the junction contained 6 bases not matched to a gene. CDR1 is SGHRS, CDR2 YFSETQ, per germline. The CDR3 length is 16 residues. CDR3 sequence reads: CASSHAGTGDQETQYF. CDR3 nucleotides: TGCGCCAGCAGCCACGCCGGGACAGGGGACCAAGAGACCCAGTACTTC.

This clone has just a few counts. The chain combines TRBV6-4 with TRBJ2-2; 8 positions match TRBD1. The CDR3 loop spans 14 amino acids. The germline CDR1 and CDR2 sequences are MRHNA and SNTAGT. The ends lost 6 bases at V and 6 bases at J; junction bases unmatched: 6. The CDR3 DNA reads as TGTGCCAGCAGAATCGCAGGGGGCGCCGGGGAGCTGTTTTTT. This codes for CASRIAGGAGELFF.

This chain joins TRBV6-5 and TRBJ1-3; D call uncertain. The CDR3 extends over 15 amino acids. V was trimmed by 0 bases and J by 9 bases, leaving 15 bases between them. The germline CDR1 and CDR2 sequences are MNHEY and SVGAGI. The CDR3 region is CASSYSEEPWSTIYF. CDR3 nucleotide sequence: TGTGCCAGCAGTTACTCGGAGGAACCCTGGAGCACCATATATTTT.

This clone showed up just a few times. This chain links TRBV25-1 with TRBJ1-2; D is possibly TRBD1 (6 bases). From germline, CDR1 is MGHDK and CDR2 SYGVNS. V was shortened by 4 bases and J by 6 bases, with 12 bases between the two germline ends. The CDR3 extends over 13 amino acids. The DNA of the CDR3 is TGTGCCAGCAGTGGTCTGGGGGCGGATGGCTACACCTTC. Translation gives CASSGLGADGYTF.

This rearrangement joins TRBV6-1 to TRBJ1-3; maybe TRBD1 (5 bases). Germline assignment: CDR1 MNHNS and CDR2 SASEGT. Trimming left V 0 bases short and J 7 bases short, with 16 bases between. This CDR3 has 16 residues. For the CDR3, the DNA is TGTGCCAGCAGTGAAGCGGGGCCTACGGATCCGAACACCATATATTTT. This encodes CASSEAGPTDPNTIYF.